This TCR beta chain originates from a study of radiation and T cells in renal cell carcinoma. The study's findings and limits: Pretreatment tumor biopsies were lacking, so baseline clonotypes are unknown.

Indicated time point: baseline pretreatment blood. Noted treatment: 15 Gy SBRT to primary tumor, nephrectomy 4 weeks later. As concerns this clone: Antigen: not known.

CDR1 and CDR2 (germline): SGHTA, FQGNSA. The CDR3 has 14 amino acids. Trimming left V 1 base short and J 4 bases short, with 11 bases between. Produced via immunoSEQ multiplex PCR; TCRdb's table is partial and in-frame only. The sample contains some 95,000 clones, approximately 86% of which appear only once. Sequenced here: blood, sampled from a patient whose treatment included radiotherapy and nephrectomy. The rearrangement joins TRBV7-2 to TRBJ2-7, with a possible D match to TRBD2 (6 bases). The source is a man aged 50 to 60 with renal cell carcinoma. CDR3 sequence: CASSLDSGTYEQYF. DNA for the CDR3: TGTGCCAGCAGCTTAGATAGCGGAACGTACGAGCAGTACTTC.